The text below deals with one TCR beta chain. The data were obtained in a study of blood T cell repertoires in COVID-19. Study details: From the United States, Italy and Spain came samples of acute and convalescent COVID-19.

The repertoire was sequenced with immunoSEQ multiplex PCR; TCRdb's copy has only in-frame clones and lacks some. In the table there are about 160,000 clones, 80% to 95% of which are singletons. Seattle researchers signed up patients amid active infection and tracked them longitudinally. The CDR3 is 14 amino acids. Per the germline V gene, CDR1 is MNHEY and CDR2 is SVGAGI. Trimming took off 0 bases at V and 4 bases at J, with 8 bases between the two ends. Sequences were obtained from peripheral blood. V usage is TRBV6-5 and J usage is TRBJ2-3; D remains unclear. This receptor was obtained from a man younger than 40 with COVID-19, enrolled during active disease. The CDR3 nucleotides are TGTGCCAGCAGTTACTCTCAGCGCGCAGATACGCAGTATTTT. It translates to CASSYSQRADTQYF.